These 14 T cell receptor beta chains were sequenced from one sample in a study of blood T cell repertoires in COVID-19 (dated by TCRdb to 2018 to 2021). The method was the immunoSEQ multiplex PCR assay. This immuneACCESS table, as held by TCRdb, lists in-frame sequences with V and J called but not all clones. Of the missing ones, under half trace to an unresolved V gene in checked studies; the others have no known cause. This sample is represented by hundreds of thousands of clones; 89% of them were singletons. Around 0.95% of the sample lies in the top ten. The source material was peripheral blood. The receptors derive from a man between 18 and 35 years old with COVID-19, enrolled during active disease.

The chain has TRBV6-5 and TRBJ1-1; 7 nucleotides align to TRBD1. This CDR3 has 14 amino acids. Germline assignment: CDR1 MNHEY and CDR2 SVGAGI. V was pared by 5 bases and J by 1 base, with 4 bases of the junction left unmatched. CDR3: CASSTRTGNTEAFF. CDR3 bases: TGTGCCAGCAGTACCCGGACAGGGAACACTGAAGCTTTCTTT.

This sequence joins TRBV6-1 and TRBJ1-5; 7 nucleotides line up with TRBD1. Unmatched junction bases numbered 4, after V lost 3 bases and J lost 5 bases. This CDR3 is 14 amino acids long. Germline CDR1 reads MNHNS; CDR2 reads SASEGT. The DNA for the CDR3 is TGTGCCAGCAGTGAGGGACAGAGAGATCAGCCCCAGCATTTT. This translates into CASSEGQRDQPQHF.

The chain joins TRBV5-1 to TRBJ2-3; D call uncertain. V lost 6 bases to trimming and J lost 4 bases, with 18 bases between them. The CDR3 consists of 15 residues. Germline CDR1 and CDR2: SGHRS and YFSETQ. CDR3 sequence: CASNKADSTADTQYF. The CDR3 DNA reads TGCGCCAGCAATAAAGCAGACTCAACCGCAGATACGCAGTATTTT.

The chain links TRBV3-1 (or the pseudogene TRBV3-2) to TRBJ2-2; D unresolved. The germline V gene encodes CDR1 LGHDT and CDR2 YNNKEL (reference sequence). V was pared by 1 base and J by 3 bases, with 3 bases between. The CDR3 totals 13 residues. The CDR3 sequence is CASSQGDTGELFF. In nucleotides, the CDR3 is TGTGCCAGCAGCCAAGGAGACACCGGGGAGCTGTTTTTT.

The V and J genes are TRBV30 and TRBJ2-7; D is perhaps TRBD2 (5 bases). The V end lost 4 bases, the J end lost 3 bases, and 16 bases lay between the germline ends. Germline loops: CDR1 GTSNPN, CDR2 SVGIG (reference sequence). This CDR3 has 14 residues. CDR3 region: CAWTPGSGLYEQYF. The CDR3 DNA reads TGTGCCTGGACTCCGGGAAGTGGGCTCTACGAGCAGTACTTC.

The J gene is TRBJ2-7, the V gene TRBV18; possible D gene TRBD2, 6 bases. Trimming took 2 bases from V and 3 from J, leaving 11 bases between them. There are 14 residues in the CDR3. The germline gives CDR1 KGHSH, CDR2 LQKENI. CDR3 DNA sequence: TGTGCCAGCTCACCAGGGGGGAGTGGCTACGAGCAGTACTTC. Its translation: CASSPGGSGYEQYF.

CDR3 loop: CASSRGQGNEKLFF. CDR3 bases: TGCGCCAGCAGCCGGGGACAGGGGAATGAAAAACTGTTTTTT. The gene calls are TRBV5-1 and TRBJ1-4; 10 bases are a match to TRBD1. The CDR3 is made up of 14 amino acids. V gave up 4 bases and J gave up 5 bases; unmatched junction bases: 2. Germline lookup yields CDR1 SGHRS and CDR2 YFSETQ.

V gene TRBV3-1 (or the pseudogene TRBV3-2) combines with J gene TRBJ1-1, with D possibly being TRBD1 (5 bases). With 6 bases removed from V and 1 base from J, the gap between germline ends came to 9 bases. The CDR3 is made up of 13 amino acids. Germline-derived CDR1 and CDR2 are LGHDT and YNNKEL (reference sequence). The DNA for the CDR3 is TGTGCCAGCAGACACAGGACGAACACTGAAGCTTTCTTT. Its protein is CASRHRTNTEAFF.

The J gene is TRBJ2-7, the V gene TRBV10-2, with TRBD2 identical over 12 bases. This CDR3 contains 15 residues. Germline V gene sequence: CDR1 WSHSY, CDR2 SAAADI. The V gene end was trimmed by 0 bases and the J gene end by 6 bases; junction bases not matched to a gene: 3. CDR3 region: CASSESPSGRAEQYF. The CDR3 nucleotides are TGCGCCAGCAGTGAGTCTCCTAGCGGGAGGGCCGAGCAGTACTTC.

The rearrangement links TRBV6-6 to TRBJ1-5, with 7 bases lining up with TRBD1. Trimming took 7 bases from V and 7 from J; bases not matched to a gene: 7. Germline loops: CDR1 MNHNY, CDR2 SVGAGI (reference sequence). The CDR3 is 13 amino acids. This CDR3 reads CASTQGDGQPQHF. CDR3 sequence (DNA): TGTGCCAGCACTCAGGGGGATGGCCAGCCCCAGCATTTT.

This clone was recorded only once. This chain joins TRBV19 and TRBJ1-2; no definite D call. The CDR3 is made up of 14 amino acids. Germline lookup yields CDR1 LNHDA and CDR2 SQIVND (reference sequence). The germline V and J ends were trimmed by 0 bases and 6 bases, with 11 bases remaining between them. This CDR3 reads CASSIDRGSHGYTF. Written as DNA, the CDR3 is TGTGCCAGTAGTATAGATCGAGGGAGTCATGGCTACACCTTC.

The chain is built from TRBV29-1 and TRBJ2-2, with 13 bases matching TRBD2. With V trimmed by 6 bases and J by 5 bases, 6 bases remained unmatched. The CDR3 consists of 15 residues. The germline V gene has CDR1 SQVTM and CDR2 ANQGSEA. The CDR3 spells CSVPRLAGGTGELFF. CDR3 sequence (DNA): TGCAGCGTCCCACGACTAGCGGGAGGAACCGGGGAGCTGTTTTTT.

DNA for the CDR3: TGTGCCAGCAGCTTGGCGCTGGCAGGGGGCTGGGAGACCCAGTACTTC. The encoded protein is CASSLALAGGWETQYF. The chain employs TRBV5-4 and TRBJ2-5; 8 bases agree with TRBD1. Trimming cost V 0 bases and J 5 bases; bases outside gene matches: 9. Germline-derived CDR1 and CDR2 are SGHNT and YYREEE (reference sequence). The CDR3 sequence is 16 residues long.

A single count supports this clone. This rearrangement joins TRBV9 to TRBJ1-1, with no clear D. The CDR3 has 13 residues. The germline V gene has CDR1 SGDLS and CDR2 YYNGEE. The ends were cut back, 0 bases at V and 8 bases at J, with 11 bases in the middle. The CDR3 bases are TGTGCCAGCAGCGTAGACCTCACCGGGGAAGCTTTCTTT. Protein: CASSVDLTGEAFF.